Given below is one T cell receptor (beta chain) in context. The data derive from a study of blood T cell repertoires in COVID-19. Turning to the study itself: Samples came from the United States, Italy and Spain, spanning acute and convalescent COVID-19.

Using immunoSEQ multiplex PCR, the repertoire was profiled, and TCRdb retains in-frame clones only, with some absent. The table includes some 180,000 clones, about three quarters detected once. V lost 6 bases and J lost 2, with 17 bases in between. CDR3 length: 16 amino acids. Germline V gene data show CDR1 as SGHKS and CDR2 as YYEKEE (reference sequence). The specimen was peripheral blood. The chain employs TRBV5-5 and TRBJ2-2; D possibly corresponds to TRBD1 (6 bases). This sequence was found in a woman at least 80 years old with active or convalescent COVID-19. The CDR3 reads CASTMKWGPNTGELFF. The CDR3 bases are TGTGCCAGCACCATGAAGTGGGGGCCCAACACCGGGGAGCTGTTTTTT.